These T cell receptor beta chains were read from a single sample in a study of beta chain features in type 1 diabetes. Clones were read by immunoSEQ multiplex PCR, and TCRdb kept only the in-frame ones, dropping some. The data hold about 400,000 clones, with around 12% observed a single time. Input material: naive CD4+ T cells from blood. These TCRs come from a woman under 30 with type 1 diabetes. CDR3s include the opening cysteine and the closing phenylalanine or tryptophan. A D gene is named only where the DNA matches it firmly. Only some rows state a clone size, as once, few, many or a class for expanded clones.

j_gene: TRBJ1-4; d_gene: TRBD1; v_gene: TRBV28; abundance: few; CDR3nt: TGTGCCAGTAATGCCGGGACAGGAAAGGAAAAACTGTTTTTT; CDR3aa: CASNAGTGKEKLFF
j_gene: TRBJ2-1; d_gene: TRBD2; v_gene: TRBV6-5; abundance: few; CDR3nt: TGTGCCAGCAGTGGGAGGGGAAGGGTCGATGAGCAGTTCTTC; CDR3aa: CASSGRGRVDEQFF
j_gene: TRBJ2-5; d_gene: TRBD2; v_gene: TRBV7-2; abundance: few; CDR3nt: TGTGCCAGCAGCTTCCCCAAGGCGGGAGGGGCGAGGGAGACCCAGTACTTC; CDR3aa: CASSFPKAGGARETQYF
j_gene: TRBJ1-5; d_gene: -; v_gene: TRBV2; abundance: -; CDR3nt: TGTGCCAGCAGTCCGCGGGGGGGAAGCAATCAGCCCCAGCATTTT; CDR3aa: CASSPRGGSNQPQHF
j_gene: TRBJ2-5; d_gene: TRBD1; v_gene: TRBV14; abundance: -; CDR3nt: TGTGCCAGCAGCCAAGATGGGGACAGGGATTTGGAGACCCAGTACTTC; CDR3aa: CASSQDGDRDLETQYF
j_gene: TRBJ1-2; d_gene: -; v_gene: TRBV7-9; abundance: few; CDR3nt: TGTGCCAGCAGCTTAGTAGGGGTAGAGAACTATGGCTACACCTTC; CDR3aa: CASSLVGVENYGYTF
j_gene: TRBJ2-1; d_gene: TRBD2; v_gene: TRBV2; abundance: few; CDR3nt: TGTGCCAGCAGTGGCGGGAGTTTCGCCTACAATGAGCAGTTCTTC; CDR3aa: CASSGGSFAYNEQFF
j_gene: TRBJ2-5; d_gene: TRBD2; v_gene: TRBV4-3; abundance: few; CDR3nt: TGCGCCAGCAGCCAAGATGTAGCGGCGGGGGGTCGTAAAGAGACCCAGTACTTC; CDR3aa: CASSQDVAAGGRKETQYF
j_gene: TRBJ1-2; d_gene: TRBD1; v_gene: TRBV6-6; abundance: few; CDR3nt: TGTGCCAGCAGCAAAACAGGGGGCGCTAACGGCTATGGCTACACCTTC; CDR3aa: CASSKTGGANGYGYTF
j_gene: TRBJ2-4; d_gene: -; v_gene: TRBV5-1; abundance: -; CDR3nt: TGCGCCAGCAGCTTGACAGCGGCCGTAGGGGGAAACATTCAGTACTTC; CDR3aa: CASSLTAAVGGNIQYF
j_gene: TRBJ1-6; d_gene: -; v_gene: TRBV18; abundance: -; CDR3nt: TGTGCCAGCTCACCACGAACAAGCGATAATTCACCCCTCCACTTT; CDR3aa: CASSPRTSDNSPLHF
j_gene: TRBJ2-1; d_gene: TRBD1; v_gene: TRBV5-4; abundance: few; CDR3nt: TGTGCCAGCAGCGCCGGGACAGGGAACAATGAGCAGTTCTTC; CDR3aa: CASSAGTGNNEQFF
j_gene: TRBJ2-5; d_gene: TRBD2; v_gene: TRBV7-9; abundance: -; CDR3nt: TGTGCCAGCAGCCGGAAGACTAGCGGTCACTTCCAAGAGACCCAGTACTTC; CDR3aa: CASSRKTSGHFQETQYF
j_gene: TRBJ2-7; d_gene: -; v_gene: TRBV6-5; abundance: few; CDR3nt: TGTGCCAGCAGAAACTGGGACACCGAGCAGTACTTC; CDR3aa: CASRNWDTEQYF
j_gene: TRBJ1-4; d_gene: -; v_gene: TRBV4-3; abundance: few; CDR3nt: TGCGCCAGCAGCCAACCGGGACAAGGAGGTGAAAAACTGTTTTTT; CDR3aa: CASSQPGQGGEKLFF
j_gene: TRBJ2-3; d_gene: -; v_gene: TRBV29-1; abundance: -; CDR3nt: TGCAGCGTAGGAGGGACAGTCACAGATACGCAGTATTTT; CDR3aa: CSVGGTVTDTQYF
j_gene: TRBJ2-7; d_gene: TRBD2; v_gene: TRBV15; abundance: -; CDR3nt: TGTGCCACCAGCAGAGCCGGGACTAGCGGCTCCTACGAGCAGTACTTC; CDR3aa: CATSRAGTSGSYEQYF
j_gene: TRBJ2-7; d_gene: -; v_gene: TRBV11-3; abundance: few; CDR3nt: TGTGCCAGCAGCAATGGGGTAGAGGGCGAGCAGTACTTC; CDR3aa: CASSNGVEGEQYF
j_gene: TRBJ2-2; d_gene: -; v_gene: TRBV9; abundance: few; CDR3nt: TGTGCCAGCAGCGTGGACACGAACACCGGGGAGCTGTTTTTT; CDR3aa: CASSVDTNTGELFF
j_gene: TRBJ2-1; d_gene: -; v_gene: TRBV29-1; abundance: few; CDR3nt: TGCAGCGTTCAGCCGAGCACGGTAGGGGGTGAGCAGTTCTTC; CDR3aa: CSVQPSTVGGEQFF
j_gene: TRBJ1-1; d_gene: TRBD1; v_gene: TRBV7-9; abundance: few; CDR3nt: TGTGCCAGCAGTTCCACGGCAGGGGACAGGAACACTGAAGCTTTCTTT; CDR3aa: CASSSTAGDRNTEAFF
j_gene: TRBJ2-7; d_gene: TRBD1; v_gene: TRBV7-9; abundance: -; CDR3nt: TGTGCCAGCAGCCCCCCAGGGGGCCGTTTCGAGCAGTACTTC; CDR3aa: CASSPPGGRFEQYF
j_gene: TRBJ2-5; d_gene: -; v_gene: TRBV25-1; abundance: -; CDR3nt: TGTGCCAGCAGTGAGGGTGGTAGCGTCCAAGAGACCCAGTACTTC; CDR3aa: CASSEGGSVQETQYF
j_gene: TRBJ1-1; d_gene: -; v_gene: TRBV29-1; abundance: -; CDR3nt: TGCAGCGTTCGGGGGGACACTGAAGCTTTCTTT; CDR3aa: CSVRGDTEAFF
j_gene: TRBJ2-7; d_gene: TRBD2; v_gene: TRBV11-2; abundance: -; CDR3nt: TGTGCCAGCAGCTTGGCGGGGGTTAGGTACGAGCAGTACTTC; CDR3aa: CASSLAGVRYEQYF
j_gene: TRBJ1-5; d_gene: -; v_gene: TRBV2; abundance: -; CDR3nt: TGTGCCAGCAATCCACTGGGGGCGGTTCAGCCCCAGCATTTT; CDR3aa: CASNPLGAVQPQHF
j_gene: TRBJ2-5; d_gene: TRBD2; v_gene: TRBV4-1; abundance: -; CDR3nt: TGCGCCAGCAGCACTCCGGGACTACAAGAGACCCAGTACTTC; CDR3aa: CASSTPGLQETQYF
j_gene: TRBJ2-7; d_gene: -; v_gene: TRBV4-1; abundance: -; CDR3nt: TGCGCCAGCAGCCAAGGGCCCATCTACGAGCAGTACTTC; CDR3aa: CASSQGPIYEQYF
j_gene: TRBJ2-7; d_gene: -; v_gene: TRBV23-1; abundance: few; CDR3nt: TGCGCCAGCAGTCAACTGGGTCGGGGCTACGAGCAGTACTTC; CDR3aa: CASSQLGRGYEQYF
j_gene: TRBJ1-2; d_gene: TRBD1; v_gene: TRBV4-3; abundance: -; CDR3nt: TGCGCCAGCAGCCCCGGGACAGCCACGTTCGGCTACACCTTC; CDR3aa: CASSPGTATFGYTF
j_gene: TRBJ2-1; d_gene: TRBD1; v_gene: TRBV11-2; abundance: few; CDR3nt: TGTGCCAGCAGCATCAGGACCGGGACAGGAGATGAGCAGTTCTTC; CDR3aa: CASSIRTGTGDEQFF
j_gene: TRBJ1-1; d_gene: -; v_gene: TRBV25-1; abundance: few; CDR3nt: TGTGCCAGCAGTGCCCTCGAAGGAGACGGGACTGAAGCTTTCTTT; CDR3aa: CASSALEGDGTEAFF
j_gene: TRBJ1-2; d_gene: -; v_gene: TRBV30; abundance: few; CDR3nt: TGTGCCTGGAACCATCTACGGGGGGGTGGCTACACCTTC; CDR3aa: CAWNHLRGGGYTF
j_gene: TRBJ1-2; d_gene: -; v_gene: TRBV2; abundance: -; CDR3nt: TGTGCCAGCTGTGTGGGAGCCTGGGACTATGGCTACACCTTC; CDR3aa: CASCVGAWDYGYTF
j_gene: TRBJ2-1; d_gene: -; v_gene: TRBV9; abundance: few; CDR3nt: TGTGCCAGCAGCGTAGGGAGCGGGTCCTACAATGAGCAGTTCTTC; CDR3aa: CASSVGSGSYNEQFF
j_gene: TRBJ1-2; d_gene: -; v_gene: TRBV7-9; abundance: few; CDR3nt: TGTGCCAGCATCCGCCCCCCAGTCTCTAACTATGGCTACACCTTC; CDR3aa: CASIRPPVSNYGYTF
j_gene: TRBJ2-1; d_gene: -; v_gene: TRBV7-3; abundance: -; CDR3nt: TGTGCCAGCAGCTTACATGGGGGCGGGTCGTCTTCTGAGCAGTTCTTC; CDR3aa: CASSLHGGGSSSEQFF
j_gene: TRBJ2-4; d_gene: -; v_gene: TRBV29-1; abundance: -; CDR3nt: TGCAGCGTTGAATTACCGCAGGGGAAGGATCAGTACTTC; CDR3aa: CSVELPQGKDQYF
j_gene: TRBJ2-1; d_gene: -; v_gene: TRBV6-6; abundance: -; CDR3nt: TGTGCCAGCAGTTACCTCAGAGGGAGCTCCTACAATGAGCAGTTCTTC; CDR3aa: CASSYLRGSSYNEQFF
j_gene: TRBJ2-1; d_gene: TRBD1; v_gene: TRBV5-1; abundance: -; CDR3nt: TGCGCCAGCAGCTTGGGGACAGGGGTCGGGGGAGATGAGCAGTTCTTC; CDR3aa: CASSLGTGVGGDEQFF
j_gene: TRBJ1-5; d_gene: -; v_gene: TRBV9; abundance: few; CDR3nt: TGTGCCAGCAGCGTAGGCGAGCGCGGGGCCCAGCATTTT; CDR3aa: CASSVGERGAQHF